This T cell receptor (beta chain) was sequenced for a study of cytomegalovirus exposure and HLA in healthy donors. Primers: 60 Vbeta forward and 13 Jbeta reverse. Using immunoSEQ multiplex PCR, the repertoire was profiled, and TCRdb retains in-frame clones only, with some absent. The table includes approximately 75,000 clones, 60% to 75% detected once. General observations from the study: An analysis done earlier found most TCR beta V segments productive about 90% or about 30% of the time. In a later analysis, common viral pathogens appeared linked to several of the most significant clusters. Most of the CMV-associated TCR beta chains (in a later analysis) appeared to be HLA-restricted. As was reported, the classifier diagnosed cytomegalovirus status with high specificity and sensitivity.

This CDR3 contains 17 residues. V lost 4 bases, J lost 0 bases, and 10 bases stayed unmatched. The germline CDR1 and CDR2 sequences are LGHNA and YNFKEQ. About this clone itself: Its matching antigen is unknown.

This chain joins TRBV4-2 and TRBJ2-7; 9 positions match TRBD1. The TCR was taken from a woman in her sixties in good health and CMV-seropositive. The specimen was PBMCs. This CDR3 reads CASSRDAGTGNSYEQYF. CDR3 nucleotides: TGTGCCAGCAGCCGAGACGCCGGGACAGGGAACTCCTACGAGCAGTACTTC.